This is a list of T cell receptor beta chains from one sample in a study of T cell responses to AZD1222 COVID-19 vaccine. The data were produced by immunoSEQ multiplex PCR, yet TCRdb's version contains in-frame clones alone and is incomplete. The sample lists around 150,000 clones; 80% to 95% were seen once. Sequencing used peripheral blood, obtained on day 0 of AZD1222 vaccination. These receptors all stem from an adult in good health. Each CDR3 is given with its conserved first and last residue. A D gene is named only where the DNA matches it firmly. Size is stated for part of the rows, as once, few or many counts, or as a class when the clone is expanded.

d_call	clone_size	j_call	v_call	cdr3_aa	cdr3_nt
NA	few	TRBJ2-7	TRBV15	CATSKETGPENEQYF	TGTGCCACCAGCAAAGAGACAGGCCCCGAGAACGAGCAGTACTTC
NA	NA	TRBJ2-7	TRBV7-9	CASSLWRSSSYEQYF	TGTGCCAGCAGCCTGTGGCGGTCAAGCTCCTACGAGCAGTACTTC
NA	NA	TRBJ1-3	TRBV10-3	CAISESLGVSGNTIYF	TGTGCCATCAGTGAGTCCTTGGGGGTCTCTGGAAACACCATATATTTT
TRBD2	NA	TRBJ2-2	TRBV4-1	CASSQVRAGVYTGELFF	TGCGCCAGCAGCCAAGTAAGGGCGGGAGTGTACACCGGGGAGCTGTTTTTT
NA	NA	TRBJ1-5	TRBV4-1	CASSQDGSGGQPQHF	TGCGCCAGCAGCCAAGATGGGTCGGGCGGACAGCCCCAGCATTTT
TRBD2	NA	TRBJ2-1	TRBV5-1	CASSRGGLAIGEQFF	TGCGCCAGCAGCCGAGGCGGACTAGCCATCGGTGAGCAGTTCTTC
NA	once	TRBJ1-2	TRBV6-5	CASSTSPHGYTF	TGTGCCAGCAGTACGTCACCACATGGCTACACCTTC
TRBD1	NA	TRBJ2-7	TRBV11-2	CASSFALSGQVYEQYF	TGTGCCAGCAGCTTTGCATTATCTGGACAGGTGTACGAGCAGTACTTC
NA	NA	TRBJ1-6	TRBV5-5	CASSLKGAPPLHF	TGTGCCAGCAGCTTGAAAGGGGCCCCACCCCTCCACTTT
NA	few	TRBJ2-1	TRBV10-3	CAISEWAGSLNNEQFF	TGTGCCATCAGTGAGTGGGCGGGATCACTTAACAATGAGCAGTTCTTC
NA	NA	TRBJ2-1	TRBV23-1	CASSQSGRDPPYNEQFF	TGCGCCAGCAGTCAATCCGGCAGGGACCCCCCCTACAATGAGCAGTTCTTC
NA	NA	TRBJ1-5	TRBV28	CASTRGGNQPQHF	TGTGCCAGCACTAGGGGGGGCAATCAGCCCCAGCATTTT
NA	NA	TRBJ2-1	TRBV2	CASSVRAGWGGKEQFF	TGTGCCAGCTCGGTCCGGGCGGGGTGGGGAGGAAAGGAGCAGTTCTTC
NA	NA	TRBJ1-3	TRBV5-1	CASRSGPSSGNTIYF	TGCGCCAGCAGATCGGGACCCAGCTCTGGAAACACCATATATTTT
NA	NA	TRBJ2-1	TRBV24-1	CATSDSQAFSYNEQFF	TGTGCCACCAGTGATTCACAGGCATTCTCCTACAATGAGCAGTTCTTC
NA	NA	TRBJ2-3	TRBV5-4	CASSQSTEGSGTQYF	TGTGCCAGCAGCCAGAGTACCGAGGGTAGTGGTACGCAGTATTTT
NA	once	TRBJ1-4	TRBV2	CASRETGSGGEKLFF	TGTGCCAGCAGGGAAACCGGGTCTGGGGGTGAAAAACTGTTTTTT
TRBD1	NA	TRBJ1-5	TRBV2	CASSEWQGAQPQHF	TGTGCCAGCAGTGAATGGCAGGGGGCCCAGCCCCAGCATTTT
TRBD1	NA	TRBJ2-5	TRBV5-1	CASSPPTGGTLETQYF	TGCGCCAGCAGCCCGCCGACAGGGGGGACTTTGGAGACCCAGTACTTC
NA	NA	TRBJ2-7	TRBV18	CASSSGQPVSYEQYF	TGTGCCAGCTCATCCGGACAGCCGGTTTCCTACGAGCAGTACTTC
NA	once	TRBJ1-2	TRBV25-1	CASSEFVVGLTF	TGTGCCAGCAGTGAATTCGTTGTGGGACTCACCTTC
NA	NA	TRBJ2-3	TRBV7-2	CASSSSSGTDTQYF	TGTGCCAGCAGCTCGAGTAGCGGCACAGATACGCAGTATTTT
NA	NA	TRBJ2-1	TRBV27	CASSARDRNNEQFF	TGTGCCAGCAGTGCACGGGACCGCAACAATGAGCAGTTCTTC
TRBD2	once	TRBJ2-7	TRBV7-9	CASSLASGEGLYEQYF	TGTGCCAGCAGCTTAGCGTCGGGGGAGGGACTCTACGAGCAGTACTTC
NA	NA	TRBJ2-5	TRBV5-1	CASTSFSGGQETQYF	TGCGCCAGCACCTCTTTTTCCGGGGGCCAAGAGACCCAGTACTTC
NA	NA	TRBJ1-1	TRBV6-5	CASLMNTEAFF	TGTGCCAGCCTTATGAACACTGAAGCTTTCTTT
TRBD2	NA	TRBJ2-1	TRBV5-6	CASSLAGPSGFYNEQFF	TGTGCCAGCAGCCTAGCGGGACCCTCGGGTTTCTACAATGAGCAGTTCTTC
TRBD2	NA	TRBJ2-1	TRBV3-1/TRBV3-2	CASSQGGPGTSGRWSYNEQFF	TGTGCCAGCAGCCAAGGTGGGCCGGGGACTAGCGGGAGATGGTCCTACAATGAGCAGTTCTTC
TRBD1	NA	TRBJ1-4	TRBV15	CATSLRTGVNEKLFF	TGTGCCACCAGCCTCAGGACAGGGGTTAATGAAAAACTGTTTTTT
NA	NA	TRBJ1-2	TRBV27	CASSLDRRRGYTF	TGTGCCAGCAGTCTGGACCGGAGACGTGGCTACACCTTC
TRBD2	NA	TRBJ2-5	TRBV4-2	CASSSYPLYGGARETQYF	TGTGCCAGCAGCTCATACCCACTATACGGGGGGGCTAGGGAGACCCAGTACTTC
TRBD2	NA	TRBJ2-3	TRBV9	CASSTGLAGVVSTDTQYF	TGTGCCAGCAGCACCGGACTAGCGGGAGTAGTCAGCACAGATACGCAGTATTTT
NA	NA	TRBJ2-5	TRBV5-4	CASSQRIVARAETQYF	TGTGCCAGCAGCCAGAGGATTGTAGCCCGGGCAGAGACCCAGTACTTC
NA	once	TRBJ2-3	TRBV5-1	CASSGDQASTDTQYF	TGCGCCAGCAGCGGGGACCAGGCTAGCACAGATACGCAGTATTTT
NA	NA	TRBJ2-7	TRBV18	CASSPTGRGVQYF	TGTGCCAGCTCACCAACGGGCAGGGGGGTGCAGTACTTC
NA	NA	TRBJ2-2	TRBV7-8	CASSLEGYTGELFF	TGTGCCAGCAGCTTAGAGGGATACACCGGGGAGCTGTTTTTT
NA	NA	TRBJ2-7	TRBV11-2	CASSLLAYEQYF	TGTGCCAGCAGCTTGCTTGCCTACGAGCAGTACTTC
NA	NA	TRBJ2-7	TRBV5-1	CASSLQGFSYEQYF	TGCGCCAGCAGCTTACAGGGATTTTCCTACGAGCAGTACTTC
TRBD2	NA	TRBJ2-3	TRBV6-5	CASSWGGVSTDTQYF	TGTGCCAGCAGTTGGGGAGGGGTTAGCACAGATACGCAGTATTTT
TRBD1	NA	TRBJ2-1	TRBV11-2	CASSVGQGYEQFF	TGTGCCAGCAGCGTGGGACAGGGGTATGAGCAGTTCTTC
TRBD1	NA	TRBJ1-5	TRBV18	CASSPFPGGDNQPQHF	TGTGCCAGCTCACCATTTCCAGGGGGTGACAATCAGCCCCAGCATTTT
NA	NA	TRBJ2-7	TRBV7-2	CASSLGHLSSYEQYF	TGTGCCAGCAGCCTCGGACATCTGAGCTCCTACGAGCAGTACTTC
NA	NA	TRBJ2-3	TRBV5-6	CASSLRRAGSADTQYF	TGTGCCAGCAGCTTGCGAAGAGCCGGGAGTGCTGATACGCAGTATTTT
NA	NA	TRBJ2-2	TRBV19	CALRGEGAGELFF	TGTGCACTTAGGGGGGAAGGGGCCGGGGAGCTGTTTTTT
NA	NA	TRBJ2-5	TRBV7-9	CASSLGLKTQYF	TGTGCCAGCAGCTTAGGGCTTAAAACCCAGTACTTC
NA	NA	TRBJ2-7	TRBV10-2	CAGREQSSYEQYF	TGCGCCGGCAGAGAACAGAGCTCCTACGAGCAGTACTTC
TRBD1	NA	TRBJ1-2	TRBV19	CASRARDRIQGYTF	TGTGCCAGTAGAGCCAGGGACAGGATCCAGGGCTACACCTTC
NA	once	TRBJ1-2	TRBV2	CASSEAWAGTVGYTF	TGTGCCAGCAGTGAAGCTTGGGCAGGTACGGTCGGCTACACCTTC
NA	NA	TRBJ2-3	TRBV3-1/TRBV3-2	CASSQTGTASTDTQYF	TGTGCCAGCAGCCAAACCGGAACAGCTAGCACAGATACGCAGTATTTT
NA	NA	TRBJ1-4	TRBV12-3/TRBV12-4	CASSLAGGEKLFF	TGTGCCAGCAGTTTAGCAGGAGGCGAAAAACTGTTTTTT
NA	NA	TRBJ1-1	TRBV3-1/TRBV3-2	CASSQTRQRGMEAFF	TGTGCCAGCAGCCAAACCAGACAGCGGGGCATGGAAGCTTTCTTT
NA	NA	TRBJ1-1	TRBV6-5	CASGMVQGSYTEAFF	TGTGCCAGCGGGATGGTGCAGGGCTCGTACACTGAAGCTTTCTTT
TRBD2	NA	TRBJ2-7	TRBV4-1	CASSPLRESDEQYF	TGCGCCAGCAGCCCCTTGCGGGAGTCGGACGAGCAGTACTTC
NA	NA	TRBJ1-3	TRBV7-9	CASGRRGGLSGNTIYF	TGTGCCAGCGGTCGGAGAGGAGGGCTCTCTGGAAACACCATATATTTT
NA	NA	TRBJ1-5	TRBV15	CATSYQQGVGQPQHF	TGTGCCACCAGCTACCAACAGGGTGTCGGTCAGCCCCAGCATTTT
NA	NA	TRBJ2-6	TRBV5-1	CASSSLGQAGGANVLTF	TGCGCCAGCAGCTCCCTGGGGCAGGCGGGTGGGGCCAACGTCCTGACTTTC
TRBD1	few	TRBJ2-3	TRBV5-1	CASSLGTGHTDTQYF	TGCGCCAGCAGCCTCGGGACAGGTCACACAGATACGCAGTATTTT
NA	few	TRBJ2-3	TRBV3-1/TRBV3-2	CASSQDLTSRNTDTQYF	TGTGCCAGCAGCCAAGATCTCACTAGCAGAAACACAGATACGCAGTATTTT
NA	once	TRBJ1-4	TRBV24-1	CATSDRTPGTAKSVTATNEKLFF	TGTGCCACCAGTGATAGGACGCCCGGGACGGCTAAGTCGGTGACTGCAACTAATGAAAAACTGTTTTTT
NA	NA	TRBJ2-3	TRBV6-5	CASSYETGSTDTQYF	TGTGCCAGCAGTTACGAAACAGGAAGCACAGATACGCAGTATTTT